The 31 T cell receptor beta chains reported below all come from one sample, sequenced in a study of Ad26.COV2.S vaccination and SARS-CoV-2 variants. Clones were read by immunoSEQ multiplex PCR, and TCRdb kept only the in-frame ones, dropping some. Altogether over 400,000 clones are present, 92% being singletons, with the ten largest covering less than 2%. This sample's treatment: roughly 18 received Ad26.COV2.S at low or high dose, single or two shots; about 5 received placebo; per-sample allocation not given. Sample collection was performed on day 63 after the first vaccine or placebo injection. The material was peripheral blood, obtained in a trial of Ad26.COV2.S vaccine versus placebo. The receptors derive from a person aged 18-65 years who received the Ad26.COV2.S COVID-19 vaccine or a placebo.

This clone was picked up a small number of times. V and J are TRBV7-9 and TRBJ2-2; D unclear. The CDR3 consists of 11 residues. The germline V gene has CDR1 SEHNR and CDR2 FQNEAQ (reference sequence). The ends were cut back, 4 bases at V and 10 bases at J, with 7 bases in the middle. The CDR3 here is CASSSSVELFF. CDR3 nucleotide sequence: TGTGCCAGCAGCTCCTCTGTGGAGCTGTTTTTT.

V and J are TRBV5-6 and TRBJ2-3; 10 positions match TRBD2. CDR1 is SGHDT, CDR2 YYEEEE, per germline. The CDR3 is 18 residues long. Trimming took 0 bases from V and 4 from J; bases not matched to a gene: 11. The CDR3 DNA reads TGTGCCAGCAGCTTGGGGGCCAGAGTAGCGGGGGGCCCAGATACGCAGTATTTT. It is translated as CASSLGARVAGGPDTQYF.

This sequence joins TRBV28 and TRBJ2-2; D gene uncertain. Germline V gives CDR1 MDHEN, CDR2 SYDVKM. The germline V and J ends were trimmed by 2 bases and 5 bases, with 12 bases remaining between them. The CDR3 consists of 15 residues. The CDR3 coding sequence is TGTGCCAGCAGTTTACTCTGGACCGGGACCGGGGAGCTGTTTTTT. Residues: CASSLLWTGTGELFF.

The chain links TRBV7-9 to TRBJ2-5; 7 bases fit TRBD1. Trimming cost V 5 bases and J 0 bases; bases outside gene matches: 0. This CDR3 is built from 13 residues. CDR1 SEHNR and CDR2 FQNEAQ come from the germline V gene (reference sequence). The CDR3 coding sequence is TGTGCCAGCAGCGACAGGGACCAAGAGACCCAGTACTTC. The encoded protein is CASSDRDQETQYF.

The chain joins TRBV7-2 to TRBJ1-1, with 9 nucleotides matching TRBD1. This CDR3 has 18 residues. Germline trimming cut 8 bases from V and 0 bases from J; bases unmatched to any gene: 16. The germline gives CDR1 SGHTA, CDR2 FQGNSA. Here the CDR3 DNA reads TGTGCCAGCGTCCTTAAACCGGGACAGGGTTGGATGAACACTGAAGCTTTCTTT. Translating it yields CASVLKPGQGWMNTEAFF.

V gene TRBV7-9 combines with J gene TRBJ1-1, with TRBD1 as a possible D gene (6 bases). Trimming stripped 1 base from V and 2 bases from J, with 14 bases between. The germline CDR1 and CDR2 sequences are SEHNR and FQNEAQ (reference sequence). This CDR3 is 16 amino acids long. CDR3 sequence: CASSLDRVLFNTEAFF. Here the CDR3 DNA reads TGTGCCAGCAGCTTAGACAGGGTCCTTTTCAACACTGAAGCTTTCTTT.

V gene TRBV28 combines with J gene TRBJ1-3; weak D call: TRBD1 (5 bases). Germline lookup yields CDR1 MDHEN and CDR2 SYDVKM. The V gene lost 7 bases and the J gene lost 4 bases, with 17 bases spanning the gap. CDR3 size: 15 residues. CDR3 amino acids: CASMSGGDSGNTIYF. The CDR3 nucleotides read TGTGCCAGCATGAGTGGGGGGGACTCCGGAAACACCATATATTTT.

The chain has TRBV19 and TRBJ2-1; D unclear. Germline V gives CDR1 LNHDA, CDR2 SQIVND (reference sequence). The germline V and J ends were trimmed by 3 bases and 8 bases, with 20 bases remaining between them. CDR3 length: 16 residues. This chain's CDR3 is CASSIGAGVGIDEQFF. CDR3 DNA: TGTGCCAGTAGTATTGGTGCAGGAGTGGGAATCGATGAGCAGTTCTTC.

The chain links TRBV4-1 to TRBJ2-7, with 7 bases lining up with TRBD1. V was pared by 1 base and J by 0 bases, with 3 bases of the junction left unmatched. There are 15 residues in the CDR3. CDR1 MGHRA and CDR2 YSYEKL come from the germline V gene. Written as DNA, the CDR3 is TGCGCCAGCAGCCAAGTCGGGACAGCCTCCTACGAGCAGTACTTC. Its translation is CASSQVGTASYEQYF.

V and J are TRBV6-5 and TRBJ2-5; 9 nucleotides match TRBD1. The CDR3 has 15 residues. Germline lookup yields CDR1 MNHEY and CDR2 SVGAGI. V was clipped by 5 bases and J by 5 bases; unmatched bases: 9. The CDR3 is CASSPGTGMLETQYF. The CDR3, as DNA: TGTGCCAGCAGTCCCGGGACAGGGATGCTTGAGACCCAGTACTTC.

CDR3 DNA: TGTGCCAGCTCACCAGCGGGGAAGGGGGGGCAATCCTACGAGCAGTACTTC. Residues: CASSPAGKGGQSYEQYF. The rearrangement joins TRBV18 to TRBJ2-7, with a possible D match to TRBD2 (7 bases). The V gene lost 2 bases and the J gene lost 1 base, with 18 bases spanning the gap. The germline gives CDR1 KGHSH, CDR2 LQKENI. The CDR3 covers 17 residues.

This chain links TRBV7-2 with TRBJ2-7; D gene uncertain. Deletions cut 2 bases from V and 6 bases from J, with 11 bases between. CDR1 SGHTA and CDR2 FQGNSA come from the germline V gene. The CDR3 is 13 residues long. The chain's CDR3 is CASSLNELGEQYF. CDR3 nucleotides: TGTGCCAGCAGCTTAAATGAGCTGGGCGAGCAGTACTTC.

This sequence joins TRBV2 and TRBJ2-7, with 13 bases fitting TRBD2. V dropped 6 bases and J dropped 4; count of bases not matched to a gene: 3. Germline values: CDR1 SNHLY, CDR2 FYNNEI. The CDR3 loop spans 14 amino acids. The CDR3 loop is CASRLTSGGYEQYF. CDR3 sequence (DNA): TGTGCCAGCAGGCTGACTAGCGGGGGGTACGAGCAGTACTTC.

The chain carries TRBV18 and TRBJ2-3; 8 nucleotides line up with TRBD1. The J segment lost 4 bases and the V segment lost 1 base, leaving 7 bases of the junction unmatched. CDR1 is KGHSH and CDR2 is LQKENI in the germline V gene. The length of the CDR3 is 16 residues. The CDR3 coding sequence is TGTGCCAGCTCACCACAGGACAGGGCGTACGCAGATACGCAGTATTTT. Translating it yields CASSPQDRAYADTQYF.

CDR3 sequence reads: CASSPLLQGWSYGYTF. The DNA of the CDR3 is TGTGCCAGCAGCCCTTTACTACAGGGATGGTCCTATGGCTACACCTTC. The rearrangement joins TRBV14 to TRBJ1-2, with D perhaps TRBD1 (6 bases). V lost 4 bases, J lost 4 bases, and 19 bases lay in between. The CDR3 length is 16 residues. CDR1 and CDR2 from the germline V gene are SGHDN and FVKESK.

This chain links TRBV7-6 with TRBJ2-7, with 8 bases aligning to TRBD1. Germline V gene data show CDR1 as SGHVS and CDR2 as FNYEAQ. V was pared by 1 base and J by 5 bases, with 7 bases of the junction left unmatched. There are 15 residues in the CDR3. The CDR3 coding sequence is TGTGCCAGCAGCTTAGTGGACAGGGCGAGTGACGAGCAGTACTTC. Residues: CASSLVDRASDEQYF.

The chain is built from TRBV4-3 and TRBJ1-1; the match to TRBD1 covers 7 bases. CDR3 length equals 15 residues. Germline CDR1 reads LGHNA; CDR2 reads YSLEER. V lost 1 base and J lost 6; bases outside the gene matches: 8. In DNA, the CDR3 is TGCGCCAGCAGCCAAGGGAAAGGGGGCTTATCTGAAGCTTTCTTT. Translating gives CASSQGKGGLSEAFF.

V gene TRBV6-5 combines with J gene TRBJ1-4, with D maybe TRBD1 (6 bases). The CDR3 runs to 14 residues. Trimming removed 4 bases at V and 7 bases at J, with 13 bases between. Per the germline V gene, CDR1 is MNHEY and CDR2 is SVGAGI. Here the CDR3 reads CASSLQGLGEKLFF. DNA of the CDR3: TGTGCCAGCAGTTTACAGGGCTTGGGTGAAAAACTGTTTTTT.

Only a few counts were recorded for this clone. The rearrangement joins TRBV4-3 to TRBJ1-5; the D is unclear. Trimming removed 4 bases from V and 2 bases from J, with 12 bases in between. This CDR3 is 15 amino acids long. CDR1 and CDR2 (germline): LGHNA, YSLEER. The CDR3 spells CASSRAYQGNQPQHF. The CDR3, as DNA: TGCGCCAGCAGCCGGGCCTATCAGGGCAATCAGCCCCAGCATTTT.

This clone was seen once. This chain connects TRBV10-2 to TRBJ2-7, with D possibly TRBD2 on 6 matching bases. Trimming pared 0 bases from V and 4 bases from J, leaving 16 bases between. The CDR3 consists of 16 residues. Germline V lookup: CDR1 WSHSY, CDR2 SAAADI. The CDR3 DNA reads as TGCGCCAGCAGTGAGTCTGGAGGGACGGGTGGTTACGAGCAGTACTTC. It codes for CASSESGGTGGYEQYF.

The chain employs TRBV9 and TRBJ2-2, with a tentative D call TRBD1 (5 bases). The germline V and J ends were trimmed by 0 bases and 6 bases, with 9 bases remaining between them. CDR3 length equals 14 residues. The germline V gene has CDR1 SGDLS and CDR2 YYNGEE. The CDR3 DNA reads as TGTGCCAGCAGCGTAGACTGGGGCCCCGGGGAGCTGTTTTTT. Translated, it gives CASSVDWGPGELFF.

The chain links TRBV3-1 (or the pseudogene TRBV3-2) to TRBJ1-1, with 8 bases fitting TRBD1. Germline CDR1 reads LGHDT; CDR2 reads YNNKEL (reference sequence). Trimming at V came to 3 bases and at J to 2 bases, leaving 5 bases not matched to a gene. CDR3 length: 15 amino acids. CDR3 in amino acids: CASSQATGANTEAFF. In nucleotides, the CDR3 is TGTGCCAGCAGCCAGGCGACAGGGGCTAACACTGAAGCTTTCTTT.

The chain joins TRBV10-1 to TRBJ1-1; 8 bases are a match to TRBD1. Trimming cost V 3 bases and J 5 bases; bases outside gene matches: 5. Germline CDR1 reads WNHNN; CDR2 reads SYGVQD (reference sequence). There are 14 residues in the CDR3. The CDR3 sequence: CASSDLQGGTEAFF. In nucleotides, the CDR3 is TGCGCCAGCAGTGATCTACAGGGGGGGACTGAAGCTTTCTTT.

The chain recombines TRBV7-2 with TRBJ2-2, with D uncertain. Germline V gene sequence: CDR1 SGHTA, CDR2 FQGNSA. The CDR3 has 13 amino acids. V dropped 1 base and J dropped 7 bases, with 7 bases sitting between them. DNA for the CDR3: TGTGCCAGCAGCTTAGACGGCTTCGGGGAGCTGTTTTTT. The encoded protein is CASSLDGFGELFF. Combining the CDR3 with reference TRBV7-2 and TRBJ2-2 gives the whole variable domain GAGVSQSPSNKVTEKGKDVELRCDPISGHTALYWYRQSLGQGLEFLIYFQGNSAPDKSGLPSDRFSAERTGGSVSTLTIQRTQQEDSAVYLCASSLDGFGELFFGEGSRLTVL.

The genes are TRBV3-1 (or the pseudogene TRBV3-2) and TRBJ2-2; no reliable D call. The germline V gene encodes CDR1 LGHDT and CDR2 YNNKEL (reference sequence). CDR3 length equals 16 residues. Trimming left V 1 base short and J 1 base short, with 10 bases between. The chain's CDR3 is CASSQVPELNTGELFF. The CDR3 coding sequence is TGTGCCAGCAGCCAAGTACCGGAATTGAACACCGGGGAGCTGTTTTTT.

CDR3 residues: CASSEIPGEGYEQYF. The CDR3 DNA reads as TGTGCCAGCAGTGAGATCCCAGGGGAGGGATACGAGCAGTACTTC. The V and J genes are TRBV2 and TRBJ2-7; a possible D gene is TRBD2 (7 bases). This CDR3 is built from 15 residues. Trimming cost V 3 bases and J 4 bases, with 16 bases left between them. Germline lookup yields CDR1 SNHLY and CDR2 FYNNEI.

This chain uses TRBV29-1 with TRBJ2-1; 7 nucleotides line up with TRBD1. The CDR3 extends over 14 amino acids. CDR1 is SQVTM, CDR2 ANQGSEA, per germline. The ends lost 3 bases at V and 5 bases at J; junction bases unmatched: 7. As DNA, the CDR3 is TGCAGCGTTGATCGAGGGGGCGATAACAATGAGCAGTTCTTC. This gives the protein CSVDRGGDNNEQFF.

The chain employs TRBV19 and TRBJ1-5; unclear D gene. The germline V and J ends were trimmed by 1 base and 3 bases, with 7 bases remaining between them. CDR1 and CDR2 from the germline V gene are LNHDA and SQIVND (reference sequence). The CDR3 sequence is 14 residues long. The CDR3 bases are TGTGCCAGTAGTATAGGAGGAGACAATCAGCCCCAGCATTTT. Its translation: CASSIGGDNQPQHF.

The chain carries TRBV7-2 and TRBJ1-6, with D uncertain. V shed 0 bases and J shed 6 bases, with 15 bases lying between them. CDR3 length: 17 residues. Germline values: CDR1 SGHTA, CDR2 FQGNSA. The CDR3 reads CASSLARLFVTNSPLHF. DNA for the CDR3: TGTGCCAGCAGCTTAGCCCGCCTTTTTGTAACTAATTCACCCCTCCACTTT.

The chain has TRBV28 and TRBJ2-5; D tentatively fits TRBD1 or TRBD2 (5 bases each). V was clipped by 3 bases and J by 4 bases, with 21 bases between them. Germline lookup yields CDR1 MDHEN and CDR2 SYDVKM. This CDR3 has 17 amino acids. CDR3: CASSFPNPTPGTETQYF. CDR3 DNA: TGTGCCAGCAGTTTCCCAAATCCTACTCCGGGGACAGAGACCCAGTACTTC.

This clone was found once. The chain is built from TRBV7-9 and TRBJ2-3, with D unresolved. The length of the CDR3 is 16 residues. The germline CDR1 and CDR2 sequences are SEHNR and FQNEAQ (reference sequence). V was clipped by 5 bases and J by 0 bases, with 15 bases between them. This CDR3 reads CASSPTRLESTDTQYF. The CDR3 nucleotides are TGTGCCAGCAGCCCCACCCGACTCGAAAGCACAGATACGCAGTATTTT. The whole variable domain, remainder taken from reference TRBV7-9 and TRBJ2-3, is DTGVSQNPRHKITKRGQNVTFRCDPISEHNRLYWYRQTLGQGPEFLTYFQNEAQLEKSRLLSDRFSAERPKGSFSTLEIQRTEQGDSAMYLCASSPTRLESTDTQYFGPGTRLTVL.